One and the same sample provided the 29 T cell receptor beta chains below, sequenced in a study of control samples from healthy donors and cancer patients. Here immunoSEQ multiplex PCR was the method, and the copy in TCRdb shows in-frame clones only, minus some. The data hold some 200,000 clones, with roughly 93% observed a single time. Sequencing used blood. These receptors were collected from a man aged 18 to 30 in good health.

This clone occurred once. V gene TRBV6-2 or TRBV6-3 combines with J gene TRBJ2-3; the D is unclear. The CDR3 is 16 amino acids. Per germline, CDR1 MNHEY and CDR2 SVGEGT. The V gene lost 3 bases and the J gene lost 1 base, with 14 bases spanning the gap. The CDR3 region is CASSYEKTGGTDTQYF. Here the CDR3 DNA reads TGTGCCAGCAGTTATGAGAAAACTGGAGGCACAGATACGCAGTATTTT.

This chain uses TRBV6-1 with TRBJ1-4; 7 bases are a match to TRBD1. Germline CDR1 reads MNHNS; CDR2 reads SASEGT. Trimming took 2 bases from V and 6 from J; bases not matched to a gene: 6. This CDR3 spans 15 amino acids. CDR3 nucleotides: TGTGCCAGCAGTGAAAGGAGGGGGACAGATGAAAAACTGTTTTTT. Amino acids: CASSERRGTDEKLFF.

This sequence joins TRBV4-1 and TRBJ1-5; possible D gene TRBD1, 6 bases. Trimming cost V 1 base and J 3 bases, with 10 bases left between them. Looked up from germline, CDR1 is MGHRA and CDR2 is YSYEKL. This CDR3 comprises 15 residues. CDR3 in DNA: TGCGCCAGCAGCCAAGGAGGGGGGGACAATCAGCCCCAGCATTTT. Protein sequence: CASSQGGGDNQPQHF.

This chain joins TRBV27 and TRBJ2-2; D is tentatively TRBD1 or TRBD2 (6 bases each). The CDR3 extends over 14 amino acids. The V end was cut by 2 bases, the J end by 7 bases, with 11 bases between. Germline values: CDR1 MNHEY, CDR2 SMNVEV (reference sequence). In nucleotides, the CDR3 is TGTGCCAGCAGTTTAGGGGGGCTGAGCGGGGAGCTGTTTTTT. It translates to CASSLGGLSGELFF.

The chain combines TRBV6-5 with TRBJ2-7; TRBD1 agrees at 9 bases. The trim removed 4 bases at V and 3 bases at J, leaving 10 bases unmatched. The CDR3 sequence is 16 residues long. The germline V gene encodes CDR1 MNHEY and CDR2 SVGAGI. The CDR3 region is CASSSIAGTGSYEQYF. In nucleotides, the CDR3 is TGTGCCAGCAGTTCTATCGCCGGGACAGGGAGCTACGAGCAGTACTTC.

The rearrangement links TRBV6-1 to TRBJ2-7; D is unresolved. The CDR3 covers 15 residues. Germline loops: CDR1 MNHNS, CDR2 SASEGT. V lost 1 base to trimming and J lost 2 bases, with 12 bases between them. The CDR3 here is CASSEGVEQTYEQYF. The CDR3 nucleotides are TGTGCCAGCAGTGAAGGCGTTGAACAGACCTACGAGCAGTACTTC.

The chain carries TRBV5-1 and TRBJ1-1; no reliable D call. The CDR3 spans 16 residues. The germline V and J ends were trimmed by 0 bases and 0 bases, with 12 bases remaining between them. Germline CDR1 is SGHRS and CDR2 is YFSETQ. In nucleotides, the CDR3 is TGCGCCAGCAGCTTGGACCCAGGCTCCATGAACACTGAAGCTTTCTTT. It is translated as CASSLDPGSMNTEAFF.

CDR3 DNA sequence: TGTGCCAGCAGTGTACTACAGGGGGATCTCTACGAGCAGTACTTC. It translates to CASSVLQGDLYEQYF. The rearrangement links TRBV25-1 to TRBJ2-7; 8 bases agree with TRBD1. Germline V lookup: CDR1 MGHDK, CDR2 SYGVNS. Unmatched junction bases numbered 8, after V lost 4 bases and J lost 3 bases. The CDR3 has 15 residues.

V usage is TRBV7-9 and J usage is TRBJ2-1; 7 positions match TRBD1. The junction had 4 bases not matched to a gene; V was cut back by 4 bases and J by 7 bases. CDR3 length: 13 amino acids. Looked up from germline, CDR1 is SEHNR and CDR2 is FQNEAQ (reference sequence). CDR3 in amino acids: CASSSGQINEQFF. The CDR3 nucleotides are TGTGCCAGCAGCTCGGGACAGATTAATGAGCAGTTCTTC.

This clone was recorded a few times. The chain carries TRBV28 and TRBJ1-5; tentatively, D is TRBD1 (6 bases). With 6 bases removed from V and 6 bases from J, the gap between germline ends came to 18 bases. Germline CDR1 MDHEN, CDR2 SYDVKM. The CDR3 runs 15 residues. This chain's CDR3 is CASSPNRVFGQPQHF. In DNA form, the CDR3 reads TGTGCCAGCAGCCCAAACAGGGTCTTCGGTCAGCCCCAGCATTTT.

This rearrangement joins TRBV18 to TRBJ2-4; D could derive from TRBD1 or TRBD2 (6 bases each). The CDR3 has 14 residues. Germline assignment: CDR1 KGHSH and CDR2 LQKENI. Trimming removed 2 bases at V and 6 bases at J, with 11 bases between. The CDR3 region has the DNA TGTGCCAGCTCACCAATACAGGGAGGAAACATTCAGTACTTC. Translating it yields CASSPIQGGNIQYF.

V gene TRBV5-4 combines with J gene TRBJ2-1; D possibly corresponds to TRBD2 (7 bases). The CDR3 runs 14 residues. Trimming left V 6 bases short and J 5 bases short, with 15 bases between. Germline CDR1 SGHNT, CDR2 YYREEE (reference sequence). CDR3 residues: CASTLDGGHNEQFF. The DNA for the CDR3 is TGTGCCAGCACCCTGGACGGGGGGCACAATGAGCAGTTCTTC.

This CDR3 reads CASSRTGNTEAFF. In nucleotides, the CDR3 is TGTGCCAGCTCCCGGACGGGGAACACTGAAGCTTTCTTT. This rearrangement joins TRBV18 to TRBJ1-1; no reliable D call. The germline CDR1 and CDR2 sequences are KGHSH and LQKENI. Trimming shortened V by 6 bases and J by 1 base, and 9 bases separated the two germline ends. This CDR3 spans 13 amino acids.

The chain combines TRBV21-1 with TRBJ2-5; the table's D gene call, TRBD1, was not cross checked with the DNA. TRBV21-1 is classified as a pseudogene. The CDR3 has 16 residues. CDR3 sequence (DNA): TGTGCCAGCAGCCGTGACAGGGCCCAGAGTCGAGAGACCCAGTACTTC. Amino acid sequence: CASSRDRAQSRETQYF.

This rearrangement joins TRBV2 to TRBJ1-3; D is undetermined. This CDR3 contains 15 residues. Germline-derived CDR1 and CDR2 are SNHLY and FYNNEI. Trimming shortened V by 4 bases and J by 0 bases, and 10 bases separated the two germline ends. The chain's CDR3 is CASSVDGNSGNTIYF. The DNA for the CDR3 is TGTGCCAGCAGTGTTGACGGTAACTCTGGAAACACCATATATTTT.

On this clone: The same CDR3 is also encoded by other DNA sequences in this sample. V gene TRBV20-1 combines with J gene TRBJ1-1; D gene unclear. Between the trimmed V and J ends, which lost 3 bases and 4 bases, there was a span of 9 bases. Germline CDR1 reads DFQATT; CDR2 reads SNEGSKA (reference sequence). This CDR3 spans 12 amino acids. DNA of the CDR3: TGCAGTGCTAGTTCCTCGAGCACTGAAGCTTTCTTT. It encodes CSASSSSTEAFF.

The V gene is TRBV19, the J gene TRBJ2-1; TRBD2 agrees at 13 bases. The CDR3 runs to 14 residues. Losses at the gene ends were 8 bases for V and 9 bases for J; bases not matched to a gene: 7. Germline V gene data show CDR1 as LNHDA and CDR2 as SQIVND (reference sequence). The CDR3: CASDTGLAGSEQFF. The CDR3 DNA reads as TGTGCCAGTGATACGGGACTAGCGGGGTCTGAGCAGTTCTTC. Based on the CDR3 plus reference TRBV19 and TRBJ2-1, the full variable domain is DGGITQSPKYLFRKEGQNVTLSCEQNLNHDAMYWYRQDPGQGLRLIYYSQIVNDFQKGDIAEGYSVSREKKESFPLTVTSAQKNPTAFYLCASDTGLAGSEQFFGPGTRLTVL.

J is TRBJ2-1 and V is TRBV15; weak D call: TRBD2 (6 bases). CDR3 length: 15 residues. CDR1 is LNHNV, CDR2 YYDKDF, per germline (reference sequence). V lost 1 base and J 5 bases, leaving 12 bases between the germline ends. This chain's CDR3 is CATSRGGLRNNEQFF. Written as DNA, the CDR3 is TGTGCCACCAGCAGAGGAGGACTACGGAACAATGAGCAGTTCTTC.

The CDR3 coding sequence is TGCGCCAGCAGCTACAGGGAGTACACTGAAGCTTTCTTT. Its protein product is CASSYREYTEAFF. This chain connects TRBV4-1 to TRBJ1-1; perhaps TRBD1 as D (6 bases). The CDR3 is 13 amino acids. Germline CDR1 is MGHRA and CDR2 is YSYEKL. V was clipped by 5 bases and J by 3 bases, with 10 bases between them.

This clone was recorded once. The rearrangement uses TRBV12-3 or TRBV12-4 and TRBJ1-1; TRBD1 agrees at 9 bases. The CDR3 length is 13 residues. The V gene end was trimmed by 5 bases and the J gene end by 10 bases; junction bases not matched to a gene: 8. For the CDR3, the DNA is TGTGCCAGCAGTCACAGGGACAGGGCAGTAGCTTTCTTT. It encodes CASSHRDRAVAFF.

This clone was counted once. The CDR3 is CASSPTTESPNTIYF. The CDR3 bases are TGTGCCAGCAGCCCCACGACCGAGAGTCCAAACACCATATATTTT. The chain combines TRBV28 with TRBJ1-3; D is ambiguous. CDR3 size: 15 residues. V was cut by 6 bases and J by 6 bases, with 18 bases left in between. Germline V gene data show CDR1 as MDHEN and CDR2 as SYDVKM.

This rearrangement joins TRBV19 to TRBJ1-6; the match to TRBD1 covers 10 bases. The length of the CDR3 is 14 residues. Germline V CDR1 and CDR2: LNHDA, SQIVND (reference sequence). The J segment lost 7 bases and the V segment lost 7 bases, leaving 4 bases of the junction unmatched. The CDR3 DNA follows: TGTGCCAGTACCCTGGGACAGGGGAATTCACCCCTCCACTTT. It yields the protein CASTLGQGNSPLHF.

This clone was counted only a few times. V and J are TRBV2 and TRBJ2-2; 7 positions match TRBD1. CDR3 length: 15 residues. Germline V gene data show CDR1 as SNHLY and CDR2 as FYNNEI. V trimming: 4 bases; J trimming: 5 bases; junction bases outside the gene matches: 7. DNA of the CDR3: TGTGCCAGCAGTGTAGTAACAGGGGAAACCGGGGAGCTGTTTTTT. It is translated as CASSVVTGETGELFF.

This clone was seen once. The genes are TRBV7-9 and TRBJ1-2, with D hard to call. The germline V gene has CDR1 SEHNR and CDR2 FQNEAQ (reference sequence). The CDR3 is made up of 12 amino acids. Trimming pared 7 bases from V and 6 bases from J, leaving 12 bases between. In DNA form, the CDR3 reads TGTGCCAGCAACGATGAGTGGGATGGCTACACCTTC. Protein sequence: CASNDEWDGYTF. The variable domain in full, with the rest retrieved from reference TRBV7-9 and TRBJ1-2, is DTGVSQNPRHKITKRGQNVTFRCDPISEHNRLYWYRQTLGQGPEFLTYFQNEAQLEKSRLLSDRFSAERPKGSFSTLEIQRTEQGDSAMYLCASNDEWDGYTFGSGTRLTVV.

This chain uses TRBV2 with TRBJ1-5; a possible D gene is TRBD1 (6 bases). V shed 6 bases and J shed 12 bases, with 27 bases lying between them. This CDR3 spans 16 amino acids. Germline V gives CDR1 SNHLY, CDR2 FYNNEI. The chain's CDR3 is CASSLQGGYGEDSQHF. The CDR3 bases are TGTGCCAGCAGCCTCCAGGGAGGGTATGGAGAGGACAGCCAGCATTTT.

The chain is built from TRBV7-2 and TRBJ1-2; a weak D match, TRBD1 (6 bases). This CDR3 region has 15 residues. Trimming took off 4 bases at V and 6 bases at J, with 18 bases between the two ends. Germline values: CDR1 SGHTA, CDR2 FQGNSA. CDR3 DNA: TGTGCCAGCAGCTCACTGAGGGGGGACCGCGATGGCTACACCTTC. Translating it yields CASSSLRGDRDGYTF.

This chain links TRBV21-1 with TRBJ1-5. TRBV21-1 is tagged as a pseudogene. The CDR3 extends over 17 amino acids. Here the CDR3 reads CASSKVGEGYSNQPQHF. DNA of the CDR3: TGTGCCAGCAGCAAAGTGGGGGAAGGTTATAGCAATCAGCCCCAGCATTTT.

V usage is TRBV30 and J usage is TRBJ1-5; no clear D. The CDR3 extends over 14 amino acids. Germline CDR1 is GTSNPN and CDR2 is SVGIG (reference sequence). With 4 bases removed from V and 0 bases from J, the gap between germline ends came to 10 bases. CDR3 amino acids: CAWKTPYSNQPQHF. DNA of the CDR3: TGTGCCTGGAAGACACCGTATAGCAATCAGCCCCAGCATTTT.

The chain couples TRBV12-5 to TRBJ2-2; 7 bases map to TRBD2. V was pared by 6 bases and J by 1 base, with 5 bases of the junction left unmatched. This CDR3 has 15 residues. The germline CDR1 and CDR2 sequences are LGHNT and FRNRAP. CDR3 region: CASGSGTKNTGELFF. The CDR3 coding sequence is TGTGCTAGTGGGTCCGGGACTAAGAACACCGGGGAGCTGTTTTTT.